Shown below are 27 T cell receptor beta chains from a single sample sequenced in a study of PD-1 blockade in classical Hodgkin lymphoma. Method: immunoSEQ multiplex PCR; TCRdb's copy keeps in-frame clones and lacks some. The data hold approximately 52,000 clones, with roughly 66% observed a single time. In every patient, relapse followed autologous stem cell transplantation, while exposure to brentuximab vedotin differed. The sample in question was peripheral blood mononuclear cells (PBMCs), obtained before the second cycle of nivolumab. These TCRs come from a human donor with classical Hodgkin lymphoma.

V is TRBV20-1 and J is TRBJ1-2; no definite D call. The ends were cut back, 3 bases at V and 3 bases at J, with 2 bases in the middle. Looked up from germline, CDR1 is DFQATT and CDR2 is SNEGSKA (reference sequence). The CDR3 is made up of 10 amino acids. The chain's CDR3 is CSASDYGYTF. DNA of the CDR3: TGCAGTGCTAGTGACTATGGCTACACCTTC.

This clone was picked up a small number of times. This chain links TRBV27 with TRBJ2-3; maybe TRBD2 (7 bases). The CDR3 is made up of 16 amino acids. Trimming pared 4 bases from V and 4 bases from J, leaving 18 bases between. Germline V gene lookup returns CDR1 MNHEY and CDR2 SMNVEV (reference sequence). The CDR3 nucleotides are TGTGCCAGCAGTTCCCTAGGGGGGGGAAGGGCAGATACGCAGTATTTT. Amino acids: CASSSLGGGRADTQYF.

The V and J genes are TRBV6-5 and TRBJ1-2, with a tentative D call TRBD1 (6 bases). CDR1 and CDR2 (germline): MNHEY, SVGAGI. CDR3 length: 14 amino acids. V lost 7 bases to trimming and J lost 1 base, with 13 bases between them. The CDR3 loop is CASTPLDSNYGYTF. In DNA form, the CDR3 reads TGTGCCAGCACCCCTCTGGACAGTAACTATGGCTACACCTTC.

This clone showed up just a few times. The V and J genes are TRBV28 and TRBJ1-5; no reliable D call. Germline CDR1 and CDR2: MDHEN and SYDVKM. V was shortened by 11 bases and J by 3 bases, with 17 bases between the two germline ends. The CDR3 runs 14 residues. This CDR3 is CAGKDSANNQPQHF. The DNA of the CDR3 is TGTGCCGGAAAAGACTCGGCGAACAATCAGCCCCAGCATTTT.

The gene calls are TRBV2 and TRBJ2-7; D possibly matches TRBD1 or TRBD2 (5 bases each). V was pared by 7 bases and J by 2 bases, with 15 bases between. There are 14 residues in the CDR3. Germline V gene data show CDR1 as SNHLY and CDR2 as FYNNEI. The chain's CDR3 is CASTHGDGPYEQYF. The CDR3, as DNA: TGTGCCAGCACCCACGGGGACGGACCCTACGAGCAGTACTTC.

The rearrangement joins TRBV6-5 to TRBJ2-7, with unresolved D. Germline lookup yields CDR1 MNHEY and CDR2 SVGAGI. This CDR3 is 14 amino acids long. V was cut by 2 bases and J by 1 base, with 9 bases left in between. The CDR3 region is CASSYVQDSYEQYF. The CDR3 DNA reads as TGTGCCAGCAGTTACGTCCAGGATTCCTACGAGCAGTACTTC.

The V and J genes are TRBV21-1 and TRBJ1-1. TRBV21-1 is given as a pseudogene. The CDR3 contains 16 residues. In nucleotides, the CDR3 is TGTGCCAGCAGCGAGGGGGGCCCTGGGAGGAACACTGAAGCTTTCTTT. This codes for CASSEGGPGRNTEAFF.

Ten or more counts support this clone. The chain carries TRBV30 and TRBJ1-2; 9 bases are shared with TRBD1. Looked up from germline, CDR1 is GTSNPN and CDR2 is SVGIG (reference sequence). The CDR3 totals 17 residues. Trimming removed 0 bases from V and 4 bases from J; junction bases left unmatched: 12. The CDR3 here is CAWSVRGQGPGGYGYTF. The DNA for the CDR3 is TGTGCCTGGAGTGTCCGGGGACAGGGTCCCGGGGGCTATGGCTACACCTTC.

V is TRBV7-2 and J is TRBJ1-5; D is possibly TRBD1 (5 bases). Germline V gives CDR1 SGHTA, CDR2 FQGNSA. This CDR3 is built from 16 residues. V was trimmed by 1 base and J by 7 bases, leaving 17 bases between them. CDR3 amino acids: CASSLESGREGQPQHF. CDR3 DNA: TGTGCCAGCAGCTTAGAGTCGGGCCGGGAGGGGCAGCCCCAGCATTTT.

This clone was observed a single time. J is TRBJ2-3 and V is TRBV9, with D perhaps TRBD1 (5 bases). CDR3 length: 14 residues. V was shortened by 1 base and J by 2 bases, with 8 bases between the two germline ends. Germline V gene sequence: CDR1 SGDLS, CDR2 YYNGEE. The CDR3 spells CASSVKGHTDTQYF. Here the CDR3 DNA reads TGTGCCAGCAGCGTAAAAGGACACACAGATACGCAGTATTTT.

The chain joins TRBV7-9 to TRBJ2-7; TRBD1 agrees at 8 bases. Unmatched junction bases numbered 2, after V lost 2 bases and J lost 2 bases. From germline, CDR1 is SEHNR and CDR2 FQNEAQ (reference sequence). This CDR3 region has 14 residues. In DNA form, the CDR3 reads TGTGCCAGCAGCTTATTGGGACAGGCCTACGAGCAGTACTTC. Protein sequence: CASSLLGQAYEQYF.

This clone was seen only a few times. The J gene is TRBJ2-1, the V gene TRBV11-3, with a tentative D call TRBD2 (6 bases). V was cut by 4 bases and J by 7 bases, with 11 bases left in between. Germline V CDR1 and CDR2: SGHNT, YENEEA. This CDR3 has 13 amino acids. In nucleotides, the CDR3 is TGTGCCAGCAGCTGGGGCGGGACTAATGAGCAGTTCTTC. Translation: CASSWGGTNEQFF. Variable domain in full (rest from reference TRBV11-3 and TRBJ2-1): EAGVVQSPRYKIIEKKQPVAFWCNPISGHNTLYWYLQNLGQGPELLIRYENEEAVDDSQLPKDRFSAERLKGVDSTLKIQPAELGDSAVYLCASSWGGTNEQFFGPGTRLTVL.

The rearrangement uses TRBV28 and TRBJ1-2, with D perhaps TRBD1 (6 bases). V lost 3 bases to trimming and J lost 4 bases, with 12 bases between them. CDR1 is MDHEN, CDR2 SYDVKM, per germline. There are 14 residues in the CDR3. The CDR3 DNA sequence: TGTGCCAGCAGTTTTGGGGGGACACCCTATGGCTACACCTTC. This codes for CASSFGGTPYGYTF.

The sample holds a few counts of this clone. The chain joins TRBV6-1 to TRBJ2-5, with D hard to call. Trimming took 0 bases from V and 5 from J, leaving 7 bases between them. The CDR3 contains 13 residues. The germline CDR1 and CDR2 sequences are MNHNS and SASEGT. The CDR3 sequence: CASSEAGRETQYF. CDR3 sequence (DNA): TGTGCCAGCAGTGAAGCGGGAAGGGAGACCCAGTACTTC.

The gene calls are TRBV19 and TRBJ2-7, with 8 bases lining up with TRBD2. The V segment lost 7 bases and the J segment 3 bases; nucleotides outside the gene matches: 8. In germline, CDR1 is LNHDA, CDR2 SQIVND (reference sequence). The CDR3 loop spans 14 amino acids. The CDR3 sequence: CASTAAGANYEQYF. The CDR3 region has the DNA TGTGCCAGTACCGCAGCGGGAGCTAACTACGAGCAGTACTTC. The full variable domain, in which reference TRBV19 and TRBJ2-7 provide the parts outside the CDR3, is DGGITQSPKYLFRKEGQNVTLSCEQNLNHDAMYWYRQDPGQGLRLIYYSQIVNDFQKGDIAEGYSVSREKKESFPLTVTSAQKNPTAFYLCASTAAGANYEQYFGPGTRLTVT.

In its sample, this clone was seen a few times. The CDR3 nucleotides are TGCAGCGTTGCGGGGCAGTATGGCTACACCTTC. It specifies CSVAGQYGYTF. The rearrangement uses TRBV29-1 and TRBJ1-2; the D gene is possibly TRBD1 (5 bases). Trimming removed 4 bases from V and 5 bases from J, with 8 bases in between. The CDR3 totals 11 residues. The germline gives CDR1 SQVTM, CDR2 ANQGSEA.

V is TRBV7-2 and J is TRBJ2-7; D might be TRBD2 (6 bases). Germline V gives CDR1 SGHTA, CDR2 FQGNSA. V lost 0 bases to trimming and J lost 1 base, with 22 bases between them. The CDR3 length is 19 residues. The CDR3 sequence is CASSLAGGTSSPLSYEQYF. The CDR3 nucleotides are TGTGCCAGCAGCTTAGCGGGTGGGACTTCCTCCCCCCTATCCTACGAGCAGTACTTC. The full variable domain, in which reference TRBV7-2 and TRBJ2-7 provide the parts outside the CDR3, is GAGVSQSPSNKVTEKGKDVELRCDPISGHTALYWYRQSLGQGLEFLIYFQGNSAPDKSGLPSDRFSAERTGGSVSTLTIQRTQQEDSAVYLCASSLAGGTSSPLSYEQYFGPGTRLTVT.

The chain links TRBV19 to TRBJ2-7; no definite D call. The CDR3 sequence is 12 residues long. The germline gives CDR1 LNHDA, CDR2 SQIVND (reference sequence). V lost 9 bases to trimming and J lost 7 bases, with 16 bases between them. DNA of the CDR3: TGTGCCAGAAGGGTGGCCGGTGGGGAGCAGTACTTC. Protein product: CARRVAGGEQYF. Based on the CDR3 plus reference TRBV19 and TRBJ2-7, the full variable domain is DGGITQSPKYLFRKEGQNVTLSCEQNLNHDAMYWYRQDPGQGLRLIYYSQIVNDFQKGDIAEGYSVSREKKESFPLTVTSAQKNPTAFYLCARRVAGGEQYFGPGTRLTVT.

The V call is TRBV10-2, the J call TRBJ2-5, with a possible D match to TRBD1 (7 bases). The germline CDR1 and CDR2 sequences are WSHSY and SAAADI. V was pared by 2 bases and J by 1 base, with 17 bases between. The CDR3 runs 17 residues. The CDR3 spells CASSEIRGRGSQETQYF. The CDR3 region has the DNA TGCGCCAGCAGTGAGATAAGGGGGCGGGGCAGCCAAGAGACCCAGTACTTC.

The CDR3 DNA reads as TGTGCCTGGAGTGGGGAGGGGCGGGGGAGCTCCTACAATGAGCAGTTCTTC. Its translation: CAWSGEGRGSSYNEQFF. The chain links TRBV30 to TRBJ2-1, with 7 bases aligning to TRBD2. V dropped 1 base and J dropped 0; count of bases not matched to a gene: 9. CDR1 is GTSNPN, CDR2 SVGIG, per germline (reference sequence). This CDR3 region has 17 residues.

V and J are TRBV2 and TRBJ2-1; 10 nucleotides match TRBD2. The CDR3 consists of 17 residues. V was pared by 7 bases and J by 0 bases, with 9 bases of the junction left unmatched. Germline CDR1 reads SNHLY; CDR2 reads FYNNEI. The DNA of the CDR3 is TGTGCCAGCACTGGGACTAGCGCGACGAGCTCCTACAATGAGCAGTTCTTC. Amino acid sequence: CASTGTSATSSYNEQFF.

The gene calls are TRBV6-5 and TRBJ1-1; maybe TRBD1 (5 bases). The length of the CDR3 is 15 residues. V lost 7 bases to trimming and J lost 1 base, with 16 bases between them. The germline V gene encodes CDR1 MNHEY and CDR2 SVGAGI. CDR3 nucleotide sequence: TGTGCCAGCAAGCTATCCGGGGACCCGAACACTGAAGCTTTCTTT. Translating it yields CASKLSGDPNTEAFF.

The rearrangement uses TRBV19 and TRBJ2-7; D unresolved. The germline CDR1 and CDR2 sequences are LNHDA and SQIVND (reference sequence). Between the trimmed V and J ends, which lost 3 bases and 2 bases, there was a span of 8 bases. This CDR3 region has 13 residues. The CDR3 loop is CASSIWPPYEQYF. In DNA, the CDR3 is TGTGCCAGTAGTATCTGGCCGCCCTACGAGCAGTACTTC.

This clone was detected only once. The rearrangement joins TRBV6-6 to TRBJ2-7; the match to TRBD1 covers 10 bases. The V segment lost 8 bases and the J segment 3 bases; nucleotides outside the gene matches: 7. Germline V gene sequence: CDR1 MNHNY, CDR2 SVGAGI (reference sequence). CDR3 length equals 14 residues. CDR3 amino acids: CASSPDRGVYEQYF. The CDR3 nucleotides read TGTGCCAGCTCTCCGGACAGGGGGGTCTACGAGCAGTACTTC.

The chain links TRBV30 to TRBJ2-7; D is perhaps TRBD2 (5 bases). The length of the CDR3 is 12 residues. V was trimmed by 4 bases and J by 1 base, leaving 8 bases between them. Germline CDR1 is GTSNPN and CDR2 is SVGIG (reference sequence). CDR3 sequence reads: CAWMSGSYEQYF. CDR3 coding DNA: TGTGCCTGGATGTCGGGGTCCTACGAGCAGTACTTC. The whole variable domain, remainder taken from reference TRBV30 and TRBJ2-7, is SQTIHQWPATLVQPVGSPLSLECTVEGTSNPNLYWYRQAAGRGLQLLFYSVGIGQISSEVPQNLSASRPQDRQFILSSKKLLLSDSGFYLCAWMSGSYEQYFGPGTRLTVT.

This clone showed up many times. V is TRBV11-2 and J is TRBJ1-3; a weak D match, TRBD1 (5 bases). Germline V CDR1 and CDR2: SGHAT, FQNNGV. The CDR3 covers 13 residues. The germline V and J ends were trimmed by 6 bases and 9 bases, with 15 bases remaining between them. The CDR3 here is CASRGTDAGTIYF. The CDR3 nucleotides are TGTGCCAGCAGGGGGACGGACGCTGGCACCATATATTTT.

This clone was detected a few times. The chain uses TRBV27 and TRBJ1-2, with 12 bases matching TRBD1. The trim removed 5 bases at V and 3 bases at J, leaving 16 bases unmatched. The CDR3 runs to 19 residues. The germline V gene has CDR1 MNHEY and CDR2 SMNVEV (reference sequence). The CDR3, as DNA: TGTGCCAGCAGTCACGAGATTGCCGGGACAGGGGGCGCCTACTATGGCTACACCTTC. It is translated as CASSHEIAGTGGAYYGYTF.